Shown below are 2 T cell receptor beta chains from a single sample sequenced in a study of cytotoxic CD8 clonotypes in ibrutinib-treated CLL (dated by TCRdb to 2020 to 2023). The library was made by the immunoSEQ multiplex PCR assay. TCRdb stores this immuneACCESS table with in-frame sequences only. Part of the clones is absent; in the studies checked, under half of the shortfall reflects unresolved V genes, and no reason is known for the rest. This sample lists around 150,000 clones; about 88% were detected once. Roughly 3% of the sample rests with the top ten. According to the study, the label for this sample's time point signals: progressive disease on ibrutinib. This sample comprised PBMCs, obtained at disease progression, from a patient treated with ibrutinib. The receptors were gathered from a human donor with chronic lymphocytic leukemia.

This clone appeared once. V is TRBV5-1 and J is TRBJ2-5; D is possibly TRBD2 (5 bases). This CDR3 comprises 14 residues. Trimming pared 1 base from V and 3 bases from J, leaving 10 bases between. Germline V CDR1 and CDR2: SGHRS, YFSETQ. CDR3 protein: CASSLRRMKETQYF. CDR3 DNA: TGCGCCAGCAGCTTGAGGAGGATGAAAGAGACCCAGTACTTC.

The chain uses TRBV10-3 and TRBJ1-1; 9 nucleotides agree with TRBD1. The junction had 7 bases not matched to a gene; V was cut back by 6 bases and J by 5 bases. Germline V lookup: CDR1 ENHRY, CDR2 SYGVKD. The CDR3 consists of 14 residues. CDR3 bases: TGTGCCATCAGCCCGACAGGGGGGGGGACTGAAGCTTTCTTT. It translates to CAISPTGGGTEAFF.